The following is a T cell receptor (beta chain) sequence with its context. The V end lost 4 bases, the J end lost 3 bases, and 6 bases lay between the germline ends. The CDR3 has 12 amino acids. In germline, CDR1 is SNHLY, CDR2 FYNNEI. Repertoires were generated with immunoSEQ multiplex PCR, while TCRdb's copy carries only in-frame clones and drops some. The data contain 150,000 to 200,000 clones, around 80% of them singletons. The sample originates from a study of blood T cell repertoires in COVID-19. This TCR derives from a woman aged 80 or older with acute or convalescent COVID-19. The chain is built from TRBV2 and TRBJ1-1; D uncertain. Sequenced sample: peripheral blood. Here the CDR3 reads CASSALYTEAFF. The DNA for the CDR3 is TGTGCCAGCAGTGCACTATACACTGAAGCTTTCTTT. The full variable domain, with the rest looked up from reference TRBV2 and TRBJ1-1, is EPEVTQTPSHQVTQMGQEVILRCVPISNHLYFYWYRQILGQKVEFLVSFYNNEISEKSEIFDDQFSVERPDGSNFTLKIRSTKLEDSAMYFCASSALYTEAFFGQGTRLTVV.